These T cell receptor beta chains were read from a single sample in a study of neurological immune-mediated disorders. TCRdb independently ran MiXCR on the 5' RACE reads; one entry per CDR3 protein. This table has 59,000 or so distinct CDR3 sequences, 12% appearing once. The specimen sequenced was PBMCs. All receptors derive from a woman in her sixties or seventies with HTLV-1-associated myelopathy (HAM/TSP). Both conserved end residues are part of each CDR3. The order of the fields is V gene, J gene, clone size, D gene, CDR3 length, CDR3 protein, CDR3 DNA. D genes are given only for firm matches. Clone sizes are given selectively: once, few, many, or a class where the clone is expanded.

v_call: TRBV9
j_call: TRBJ2-1
clone_size: many
d_call: TRBD2
cdr3_length: 15
cdr3_aa: CASSVTGGAYNEQFF
cdr3_nt: TGTGCCAGCAGCGTCACGGGAGGAGCATACAATGAGCAGTTCTTC

v_call: TRBV5-4
j_call: TRBJ2-2
clone_size: many
d_call: TRBD1
cdr3_length: 15
cdr3_aa: CASSPMTGGDGELFF
cdr3_nt: TGTGCCAGCAGCCCGATGACAGGGGGGGACGGGGAGCTGTTTTTT

v_call: TRBV12-3/TRBV12-4
j_call: TRBJ1-1
clone_size: many
d_call: .
cdr3_length: 12
cdr3_aa: CASTTSNSEAFF
cdr3_nt: TGTGCCAGCACCACCTCTAATTCTGAAGCTTTCTTT

v_call: TRBV6-8
j_call: TRBJ2-3
clone_size: many
d_call: .
cdr3_length: 15
cdr3_aa: CASSCTGIWTDTQYF
cdr3_nt: TGTGCCAGCAGCTGTACGGGAATATGGACAGATACGCAGTATTTT

v_call: TRBV5-1
j_call: TRBJ2-7
clone_size: many
d_call: .
cdr3_length: 13
cdr3_aa: CASTLGGPYEQYF
cdr3_nt: TGCGCCAGCACCCTAGGAGGGCCCTACGAGCAGTACTTC

v_call: TRBV5-5
j_call: TRBJ2-3
clone_size: many
d_call: .
cdr3_length: 15
cdr3_aa: CASSDRPSSTDTQYF
cdr3_nt: TGTGCCAGCAGCGACCGTCCATCTAGCACAGATACGCAGTATTTT

v_call: TRBV12-3/TRBV12-4
j_call: TRBJ2-2
clone_size: many
d_call: TRBD2
cdr3_length: 15
cdr3_aa: CASSPLAGGTGELFF
cdr3_nt: TGTGCCAGCAGTCCACTAGCGGGAGGGACCGGGGAGCTGTTTTTT

v_call: TRBV28
j_call: TRBJ2-1
clone_size: many
d_call: .
cdr3_length: 16
cdr3_aa: CASSLNRMGGYNEQFF
cdr3_nt: TGTGCCAGCAGTCTAAACAGGATGGGGGGCTACAATGAGCAGTTCTTC

v_call: TRBV20-1
j_call: TRBJ1-3
clone_size: many
d_call: TRBD1
cdr3_length: 15
cdr3_aa: CSANTGAHSGNTIYF
cdr3_nt: TGCAGTGCCAACACAGGGGCTCACTCTGGAAACACCATATATTTT

v_call: TRBV6-1
j_call: TRBJ2-1
clone_size: medium-sized
d_call: .
cdr3_length: 12
cdr3_aa: CASKENTNEQFF
cdr3_nt: TGTGCCAGCAAAGAGAACACGAATGAGCAGTTCTTC

v_call: TRBV15
j_call: TRBJ2-5
clone_size: many
d_call: .
cdr3_length: 12
cdr3_aa: CATSGSQETQYF
cdr3_nt: TGTGCCACCAGCGGGTCTCAAGAGACCCAGTACTTC

v_call: TRBV12-3/TRBV12-4
j_call: TRBJ2-7
clone_size: many
d_call: .
cdr3_length: 14
cdr3_aa: CASSLQPGVYEQYF
cdr3_nt: TGTGCCAGCAGCTTACAGCCTGGGGTATACGAGCAGTACTTC

v_call: TRBV12-3/TRBV12-4
j_call: TRBJ2-1
clone_size: medium-sized
d_call: .
cdr3_length: 14
cdr3_aa: CASSFVSGYNEQFF
cdr3_nt: TGTGCCAGCAGTTTCGTTAGCGGCTACAATGAGCAGTTCTTC

v_call: TRBV20-1
j_call: TRBJ2-5
clone_size: many
d_call: .
cdr3_length: 17
cdr3_aa: CSARPTDRLRYQETQYF
cdr3_nt: TGCAGTGCTAGACCTACCGACAGGCTTAGGTACCAAGAGACCCAGTACTTC

v_call: TRBV15
j_call: TRBJ2-4
clone_size: many
d_call: .
cdr3_length: 14
cdr3_aa: CATSTTEAKNIQYF
cdr3_nt: TGTGCCACAAGCACGACAGAAGCCAAAAACATTCAGTACTTC

v_call: TRBV5-1
j_call: TRBJ2-3
clone_size: few
d_call: TRBD1
cdr3_length: 14
cdr3_aa: CASRQGPTTDTQYF
cdr3_nt: TGCGCCAGCAGACAGGGGCCTACCACAGATACGCAGTATTTT

v_call: TRBV6-6
j_call: TRBJ2-5
clone_size: many
d_call: TRBD2
cdr3_length: 17
cdr3_aa: CASTPGQLAGVQETQYF
cdr3_nt: TGTGCCAGCACTCCCGGGCAACTAGCGGGGGTACAAGAGACCCAGTACTTC

v_call: TRBV15
j_call: TRBJ2-1
clone_size: many
d_call: .
cdr3_length: 12
cdr3_aa: CATSRDLSEQFF
cdr3_nt: TGTGCCACCAGCAGAGATCTCTCTGAGCAGTTCTTC

v_call: TRBV7-2
j_call: TRBJ2-5
clone_size: many
d_call: TRBD1
cdr3_length: 15
cdr3_aa: CASSLAVGGWETQYF
cdr3_nt: TGTGCCAGCAGCTTAGCGGTAGGGGGCTGGGAGACCCAGTACTTC

v_call: TRBV5-1
j_call: TRBJ1-1
clone_size: .
d_call: TRBD1
cdr3_length: 16
cdr3_aa: CARIVTGGGARAEAFF
cdr3_nt: TGCGCCAGAATCGTGACAGGGGGCGGTGCAAGAGCTGAAGCTTTCTTT

v_call: TRBV29-1
j_call: TRBJ2-2
clone_size: large
d_call: TRBD1
cdr3_length: 14
cdr3_aa: CSVERDRGAGELFF
cdr3_nt: TGCAGCGTTGAGCGGGACAGGGGGGCCGGGGAGCTGTTTTTT

v_call: TRBV24-1
j_call: TRBJ2-3
clone_size: many
d_call: .
cdr3_length: 16
cdr3_aa: CATSPGTGGATDTQYF
cdr3_nt: TGTGCCACCAGTCCCGGTACAGGGGGGGCCACAGATACGCAGTATTTT

v_call: TRBV20-1
j_call: TRBJ1-1
clone_size: many
d_call: TRBD1
cdr3_length: 14
cdr3_aa: CSARDRQGNTEAFF
cdr3_nt: TGCAGTGCTAGAGACCGACAGGGGAACACTGAAGCTTTCTTT

v_call: TRBV5-1
j_call: TRBJ2-1
clone_size: many
d_call: TRBD1
cdr3_length: 14
cdr3_aa: CASVPTGSYNEQFF
cdr3_nt: TGCGCCAGCGTCCCGACAGGGTCCTACAATGAGCAGTTCTTC

v_call: TRBV4-2
j_call: TRBJ2-2
clone_size: many
d_call: .
cdr3_length: 15
cdr3_aa: CASSKRDTNTGELFF
cdr3_nt: TGTGCCAGCAGCAAACGGGACACGAACACCGGGGAGCTGTTTTTT

v_call: TRBV14
j_call: TRBJ1-5
clone_size: few
d_call: .
cdr3_length: 17
cdr3_aa: CASSLPTDLRFNQPQHF
cdr3_nt: TGTGCCAGCAGCCTCCCCACGGACCTAAGATTTAATCAGCCCCAGCATTTT

v_call: TRBV6-2/TRBV6-3
j_call: TRBJ1-1
clone_size: many
d_call: TRBD1
cdr3_length: 17
cdr3_aa: CASSSLGQGIGNTEAFF
cdr3_nt: TGTGCCAGCAGTTCCCTGGGACAGGGAATAGGGAACACTGAAGCTTTCTTT

v_call: TRBV7-2
j_call: TRBJ2-7
clone_size: .
d_call: .
cdr3_length: 13
cdr3_aa: CASRVGISYEQYF
cdr3_nt: TGTGCCAGCCGCGTGGGGATCTCCTACGAGCAGTACTTC

v_call: TRBV28
j_call: TRBJ1-1
clone_size: few
d_call: TRBD1
cdr3_length: 15
cdr3_aa: CASSLGTGGGTEAFF
cdr3_nt: TGTGCCAGCAGTTTGGGGACAGGGGGCGGAACTGAAGCTTTCTTT

v_call: TRBV7-8
j_call: TRBJ2-1
clone_size: .
d_call: TRBD2
cdr3_length: 17
cdr3_aa: CASSLVGSGGPYNEQFF
cdr3_nt: TGTGCCAGCAGCTTAGTAGGTAGCGGGGGCCCCTACAATGAGCAGTTCTTC

v_call: TRBV29-1
j_call: TRBJ1-2
clone_size: .
d_call: .
cdr3_length: 13
cdr3_aa: CSIEPVWGYGYTF
cdr3_nt: TGCAGCATTGAACCGGTATGGGGTTATGGCTACACCTTC

v_call: TRBV4-1
j_call: TRBJ2-3
clone_size: many
d_call: TRBD1
cdr3_length: 16
cdr3_aa: CASSQERTGRTDTQYF
cdr3_nt: TGCGCCAGCAGCCAAGAGCGGACAGGCCGCACAGATACGCAGTATTTT

v_call: TRBV5-1
j_call: TRBJ2-1
clone_size: many
d_call: TRBD2
cdr3_length: 16
cdr3_aa: CASSFASGSSYNEQFF
cdr3_nt: TGCGCCAGCAGCTTCGCTAGCGGGAGCTCCTACAATGAGCAGTTCTTC

v_call: TRBV5-1
j_call: TRBJ1-2
clone_size: many
d_call: .
cdr3_length: 12
cdr3_aa: CASSLETAGYTF
cdr3_nt: TGCGCCAGCAGCTTGGAGACGGCTGGCTACACCTTC

v_call: TRBV20-1
j_call: TRBJ2-5
clone_size: few
d_call: .
cdr3_length: 12
cdr3_aa: CSASHQGETQYF
cdr3_nt: TGCAGTGCTAGTCACCAGGGTGAGACCCAGTACTTC

v_call: TRBV29-1
j_call: TRBJ1-3
clone_size: many
d_call: .
cdr3_length: 11
cdr3_aa: CSVPSGNTIYF
cdr3_nt: TGCAGCGTCCCGTCTGGAAACACCATATATTTT

v_call: TRBV24-1
j_call: TRBJ2-5
clone_size: many
d_call: TRBD2
cdr3_length: 16
cdr3_aa: CATSGLRLAGEETQYF
cdr3_nt: TGTGCCACCAGTGGGTTGCGACTAGCGGGAGAAGAGACCCAGTACTTC

v_call: TRBV27
j_call: TRBJ2-6
clone_size: many
d_call: .
cdr3_length: 17
cdr3_aa: CASTSYTQGTGANVLTF
cdr3_nt: TGTGCCAGCACCAGTTATACCCAAGGGACTGGGGCCAACGTCCTGACTTTC

v_call: TRBV5-1
j_call: TRBJ2-3
clone_size: many
d_call: .
cdr3_length: 15
cdr3_aa: CASSHAGASTDTQYF
cdr3_nt: TGCGCCAGCAGCCACGCGGGGGCTAGCACAGATACGCAGTATTTT

v_call: TRBV10-3
j_call: TRBJ2-1
clone_size: many
d_call: .
cdr3_length: 14
cdr3_aa: CAISGAGVGNEQFF
cdr3_nt: TGTGCCATCAGTGGAGCGGGCGTGGGGAATGAGCAGTTCTTC